Each of the 20 T cell receptor beta chains below was sequenced from the same sample in a study of CD8+ T cells in alopecia areata. After isolation, RNA underwent reverse transcription to generate cDNA as the sequencing template. TCRdb's table, derived via immunoSEQ multiplex PCR, lists solely in-frame clones and lacks some. This sample carries around 97,000 clones, about 60% of them seen once, and the ten largest clones take 7.5% to 9%. What was sequenced was CD4+ T cells sorted from blood. The receptors stem from a human donor in good health.

The genes are TRBV29-1 and TRBJ2-6; TRBD1 matches 10 bases. Trimming removed 6 bases from V and 1 base from J; junction bases left unmatched: 6. The germline V gene encodes CDR1 SQVTM and CDR2 ANQGSEA. This CDR3 is built from 16 residues. In nucleotides, the CDR3 is TGCAGCGTGGTCGGGGGACAGGGGTCTGGGGCCAACGTCCTGACTTTC. Translation: CSVVGGQGSGANVLTF.

A few counts support this clone. The chain is built from TRBV29-1 and TRBJ2-5; D possibly corresponds to TRBD1 (5 bases). This CDR3 contains 14 residues. In germline, CDR1 is SQVTM, CDR2 ANQGSEA. The V end lost 2 bases, the J end lost 3 bases, and 13 bases lay between the germline ends. CDR3 sequence reads: CSVEPGHKKETQYF. CDR3 coding DNA: TGCAGCGTTGAACCCGGACATAAGAAAGAGACCCAGTACTTC. Together with reference TRBV29-1 and TRBJ2-5, the CDR3 gives the full variable domain: SAVISQKPSRDICQRGTSLTIQCQVDSQVTMMFWYRQQPGQSLTLIATANQGSEATYESGFVIDKFPISRPNLTFSTLTVSNMSPEDSSIYLCSVEPGHKKETQYFGPGTRLLVL.

The chain joins TRBV29-1 to TRBJ2-1, with D perhaps assigned TRBD1 or TRBD2 (5 bases each). The CDR3 is 14 residues long. Between the trimmed V and J ends, which lost 7 bases and 3 bases, there was a span of 16 bases. Looked up from germline, CDR1 is SQVTM and CDR2 is ANQGSEA. DNA for the CDR3: TGCAGCGGGGGGTATCGGGGTTACTACAATGAGCAGTTCTTC. This gives the protein CSGGYRGYYNEQFF.

This clone was seen more than once but under ten times. The J gene is TRBJ2-7, the V gene TRBV6-1; either TRBD1 or TRBD2 may supply D (5 bases each). Germline V gene lookup returns CDR1 MNHNS and CDR2 SASEGT. V shed 11 bases and J shed 7 bases, with 21 bases lying between them. This CDR3 region has 13 residues. CDR3 protein: CAGGTRPVGEQYF. The CDR3 region has the DNA TGTGCCGGGGGTACAAGGCCGGTGGGGGAGCAGTACTTC.

The chain recombines TRBV30 with TRBJ1-1, with 7 bases that match TRBD1. The CDR3 totals 13 residues. The trim removed 8 bases at V and 1 base at J, leaving 7 bases unmatched. Germline values: CDR1 GTSNPN, CDR2 SVGIG (reference sequence). The CDR3 loop reads CARTGSRNTEAFF. DNA for the CDR3: TGTGCCCGGACAGGCTCCCGGAACACTGAAGCTTTCTTT.

This clone was seen more than once but under ten times. The V call is TRBV30, the J call TRBJ2-5, with D possibly being TRBD2 (7 bases). CDR1 is GTSNPN, CDR2 SVGIG, per germline (reference sequence). Trimming removed 8 bases from V and 2 bases from J, with 12 bases in between. This CDR3 is built from 12 residues. The CDR3 DNA is TGTGCCGGAGGGGGGGTACAAGAGACCCAGTACTTC. This sequence encodes CAGGGVQETQYF.

This clone turned up a few times. The chain carries TRBV21-1 and TRBJ1-4. TRBV21-1 counts as a pseudogene. The CDR3 contains 13 residues. This chain's CDR3 is CATQPNTNEKLFF. The CDR3 nucleotides are TGTGCCACCCAACCCAACACTAATGAAAAACTGTTTTTT.

Comments on this clone: This same CDR3 is encoded by further DNA sequences in the sample. This chain connects TRBV18 to TRBJ2-7; 10 bases line up with TRBD1. The germline V gene encodes CDR1 KGHSH and CDR2 LQKENI. The CDR3 is made up of 15 amino acids. V trimming: 3 bases; J trimming: 0 bases; junction bases outside the gene matches: 2. The CDR3 sequence: CASSPGQGHSYEQYF. The CDR3 DNA is TGTGCCAGCTCACCGGGACAGGGGCACTCCTACGAGCAGTACTTC.

There are a few counts of this clone. This chain links TRBV7-2 with TRBJ2-3; D gene ambiguous. This CDR3 is 14 amino acids long. The germline CDR1 and CDR2 sequences are SGHTA and FQGNSA. V dropped 5 bases and J dropped 2 bases, with 11 bases sitting between them. CDR3 in DNA: TGTGCCAGCAGCCTGGCCGGGCCCACAGATACGCAGTATTTT. Protein sequence: CASSLAGPTDTQYF.

This clone was observed a single time. The V call is TRBV6-5, the J call TRBJ1-6, with TRBD1 identical over 9 bases. J gave up 10 bases and V 0 bases, and 7 bases lay outside the gene matches. From germline, CDR1 is MNHEY and CDR2 SVGAGI. CDR3 length: 16 amino acids. The CDR3 DNA sequence: TGTGCCAGCAGTTACTCGGGGGACAGGGTTATGTCACCCCTCCACTTT. It yields the protein CASSYSGDRVMSPLHF.

The chain employs TRBV14 and TRBJ1-1; D is undetermined. Trimming took 0 bases from V and 6 from J, leaving 14 bases between them. This CDR3 has 15 residues. Germline-derived CDR1 and CDR2 are SGHDN and FVKESK. The CDR3 bases are TGTGCCAGCAGCCAAGATTTCCGGAAGGGAGCTGAAGCTTTCTTT. As protein: CASSQDFRKGAEAFF.

The chain employs TRBV30 and TRBJ1-2; D is possibly TRBD1 (5 bases). V lost 3 bases to trimming and J lost 4 bases, with 9 bases between them. Germline lookup yields CDR1 GTSNPN and CDR2 SVGIG (reference sequence). CDR3 length: 12 amino acids. The CDR3 sequence: CAWSRESYGYTF. CDR3 DNA: TGTGCCTGGAGCAGGGAAAGCTATGGCTACACCTTC.

This clone showed up just once. The V call is TRBV4-1, the J call TRBJ2-1; D may be TRBD1 (6 bases). CDR3 length equals 19 residues. V was clipped by 2 bases and J by 0 bases, with 20 bases between them. In germline, CDR1 is MGHRA, CDR2 YSYEKL. DNA for the CDR3: TGCGCCAGCAGCCAAAGGCCTCTTAGGACAGCTAGCTCCTACAATGAGCAGTTCTTC. Translation gives CASSQRPLRTASSYNEQFF.

The V and J genes are TRBV2 and TRBJ2-3, with D unclear. Germline V CDR1 and CDR2: SNHLY, FYNNEI. The CDR3 is 14 residues long. The germline V and J ends were trimmed by 3 bases and 1 base, with 8 bases remaining between them. The CDR3 bases are TGTGCCAGCAGTGAGTGGCGAGGCACAGATACGCAGTATTTT. Amino acid sequence: CASSEWRGTDTQYF.

On this clone itself: Other DNA variants within this sample encode the same CDR3. V is TRBV29-1 and J is TRBJ1-1; D is uncertain. This CDR3 contains 14 residues. The ends were cut back, 0 bases at V and 0 bases at J, with 8 bases in the middle. From germline, CDR1 is SQVTM and CDR2 ANQGSEA. The CDR3 DNA reads TGCAGCGTTGAAGATCCGGGCCTGAACACTGAAGCTTTCTTT. Protein product: CSVEDPGLNTEAFF.

This clone was seen only a few times. The genes are TRBV6-5 and TRBJ2-1, with no clear D. The V gene's germline CDR1 is MNHEY and CDR2 SVGAGI. The V end was cut by 6 bases, the J end by 6 bases, with 9 bases between. CDR3 length: 12 amino acids. Written as DNA, the CDR3 is TGTGCCAGCAGCCTGAACACCAATGAGCAGTTCTTC. The encoded protein is CASSLNTNEQFF.

The chain is built from TRBV5-6 and TRBJ2-5; D ambiguous. Germline V gene sequence: CDR1 SGHDT, CDR2 YYEEEE. The V gene lost 4 bases and the J gene lost 5 bases, with 6 bases spanning the gap. CDR3 length: 11 residues. The CDR3 DNA reads as TGTGCCAGCAGCGTACATGAGACCCAGTACTTC. This sequence encodes CASSVHETQYF. Looking up the rest from reference TRBV5-6 and TRBJ2-5 gives the full variable domain: DAGVTQSPTHLIKTRGQQVTLRCSPKSGHDTVSWYQQALGQGPQFIFQYYEEEERQRGNFPDRFSGHQFPNYSSELNVNALLLGDSALYLCASSVHETQYFGPGTRLLVL.

This clone was seen only a few times. The genes are TRBV4-1 and TRBJ1-6, with TRBD1 matching 9 bases. The CDR3 contains 16 residues. Looked up from germline, CDR1 is MGHRA and CDR2 is YSYEKL. With V trimmed by 4 bases and J by 4 bases, 5 bases remained unmatched. In DNA, the CDR3 is TGCGCCAGCAGCCCTGCCGGACAGGGGTATAATTCACCCCTCCACTTT. Translated: CASSPAGQGYNSPLHF.

This sequence joins TRBV18 and TRBJ2-5; D possibly corresponds to TRBD1 (5 bases). The V gene's germline CDR1 is KGHSH and CDR2 LQKENI. The V end was cut by 6 bases, the J end by 10 bases, with 12 bases between. This CDR3 has 11 residues. CDR3 DNA: TGTGCCAGCTCCCCAGGGAAGTACCAGTACTTC. Translating it yields CASSPGKYQYF.

This clone turned up a few times. The V call is TRBV29-1, the J call TRBJ1-1, with D tentatively TRBD1 (5 bases). Trimming removed 4 bases from V and 0 bases from J, with 6 bases in between. This CDR3 region has 12 residues. Germline V lookup: CDR1 SQVTM, CDR2 ANQGSEA. The CDR3 nucleotides read TGCAGCGTTGCGGGGCTGAACACTGAAGCTTTCTTT. Its translation is CSVAGLNTEAFF.